These 31 T cell receptor beta chains share one sample of origin, sequenced in a study of cytomegalovirus exposure and HLA in healthy donors (dated by TCRdb to about 2017). Library preparation employed the immunoSEQ multiplex PCR assay. For the multiplex PCR, a mixture combining 60 forward primers for TCR Vbeta segments and 13 reverse primers for TCR Jbeta segments was used. This immuneACCESS table, as held by TCRdb, lists in-frame sequences with V and J called but not all clones. Of the missing ones, under half trace to an unresolved V gene in checked studies; the others have no known cause. For this sample there are around 130,000 clones; 80% to 85% appear just once. The leading ten clones occupy roughly 2.4% of the sample. Sequenced: PBMCs. The receptors were sampled from a woman between 40 and 55 years old in good health and CMV-seronegative.

This rearrangement joins TRBV9 to TRBJ2-2; 9 bases align to TRBD1. The V and J ends lost 4 bases and 5 bases, in that order; junction bases with no gene match: 12. Germline CDR1 is SGDLS and CDR2 is YYNGEE. This CDR3 comprises 17 residues. The CDR3 DNA follows: TGTGCCAGCAGCCCTCGCACAGGGGGCTTTAGGACCGGGGAGCTGTTTTTT. Protein product: CASSPRTGGFRTGELFF.

The chain carries TRBV18 and TRBJ2-7; 8 nucleotides agree with TRBD1. CDR1 KGHSH and CDR2 LQKENI come from the germline V gene. There are 15 residues in the CDR3. Trimming cost V 2 bases and J 2 bases; bases outside gene matches: 5. The CDR3 coding sequence is TGTGCCAGCTCACCAACGGGACAGGCCACCTACGAGCAGTACTTC. As protein: CASSPTGQATYEQYF.

This chain links TRBV7-6 with TRBJ1-1, with TRBD1 identical over 11 bases. The J segment lost 4 bases and the V segment lost 3 bases, leaving 1 base of the junction unmatched. Germline loops: CDR1 SGHVS, CDR2 FNYEAQ. The CDR3 runs 14 residues. CDR3 nucleotides: TGTGCCAGCAGCTTTGGACAGGGGGCCACTGAAGCTTTCTTT. It yields the protein CASSFGQGATEAFF.

Turning to this clone: One end of the junction is discordant with germline, which a read error may explain. The V gene is TRBV28, the J gene TRBJ1-1; D is possibly TRBD1 (5 bases). This CDR3 has 14 amino acids. Germline CDR1 MDHEN, CDR2 SYDVKM. CDR3 DNA: TGTGCCAGCACTTTAGCACGTAGGGGAACTGAAGCTTTCTTT. It encodes CASTLARRGTEAFF.

The J gene is TRBJ1-6, the V gene TRBV6-1; D not certain. Trimming cost V 4 bases and J 2 bases, with 12 bases left between them. The germline gives CDR1 MNHNS, CDR2 SASEGT. The CDR3 totals 16 residues. The CDR3 sequence: CASSADIGTYNSPLHF. For the CDR3, the DNA is TGTGCCAGCAGTGCTGACATCGGCACCTATAATTCACCCCTCCACTTT.

The chain joins TRBV5-4 to TRBJ2-1, with 7 bases lining up with TRBD2. This CDR3 has 12 residues. V gave up 3 bases and J gave up 10 bases; unmatched junction bases: 4. Germline V lookup: CDR1 SGHNT, CDR2 YYREEE (reference sequence). The CDR3 spells CASSSSGLEQFF. CDR3 DNA: TGTGCCAGCAGCTCTAGCGGCTTGGAGCAGTTCTTC.

This chain connects TRBV5-4 to TRBJ1-2; 8 bases agree with TRBD1. Germline V CDR1 and CDR2: SGHNT, YYREEE (reference sequence). Germline trimming cut 2 bases from V and 3 bases from J; bases unmatched to any gene: 3. The CDR3 totals 14 residues. The CDR3 protein is CASSLWDRHYGYTF. In DNA form, the CDR3 reads TGTGCCAGCAGCTTATGGGACAGGCACTATGGCTACACCTTC.

The rearrangement uses TRBV2 and TRBJ1-6; unclear D gene. Trimming took 5 bases from V and 0 from J, leaving 8 bases between them. This CDR3 region has 15 residues. Per the germline V gene, CDR1 is SNHLY and CDR2 is FYNNEI. CDR3 in DNA: TGTGCCAGCAGTCCCCGGGACTCCTATAATTCACCCCTCCACTTT. This sequence encodes CASSPRDSYNSPLHF.

The chain is built from TRBV7-9 and TRBJ2-1; 11 bases fit TRBD2. Germline CDR1 reads SEHNR; CDR2 reads FQNEAQ (reference sequence). The CDR3 extends over 16 amino acids. After removal of 3 bases from V and 5 bases from J, the junction contained 6 bases not matched to a gene. CDR3 region: CASSFSLAGGDNEQFF. In nucleotides, the CDR3 is TGTGCCAGCAGCTTTTCTCTAGCGGGAGGAGACAATGAGCAGTTCTTC.

The genes are TRBV10-3 and TRBJ2-1; 9 positions agree with TRBD1. The J segment lost 5 bases and the V segment lost 5 bases, leaving 4 bases of the junction unmatched. The CDR3 covers 14 residues. The germline gives CDR1 ENHRY, CDR2 SYGVKD. The CDR3 coding sequence is TGTGCCATCAGTAGGACAGGGGTCGACAATGAGCAGTTCTTC. It translates to CAISRTGVDNEQFF.

This chain joins TRBV6-1 and TRBJ2-5; 8 nucleotides match TRBD1. In germline, CDR1 is MNHNS, CDR2 SASEGT. This CDR3 is built from 13 residues. J gave up 5 bases and V 6 bases, and 5 bases lay outside the gene matches. CDR3 nucleotide sequence: TGTGCCAGCAGAGCAGGGGGCTGGGAGACCCAGTACTTC. It yields the protein CASRAGGWETQYF.

The genes are TRBV25-1 and TRBJ2-1; TRBD2 matches at 8 bases. Unmatched junction bases numbered 10, after V lost 6 bases and J lost 12 bases. The CDR3 consists of 13 residues. The germline V gene encodes CDR1 MGHDK and CDR2 SYGVNS. This chain's CDR3 is CASRIPGGIRQFF. CDR3 sequence (DNA): TGTGCCAGCAGGATCCCGGGAGGGATACGGCAGTTCTTC.

This clone was detected only once. The V gene is TRBV2, the J gene TRBJ2-1; 9 bases fit TRBD2. The CDR3 sequence is 13 residues long. V was pared by 11 bases and J by 6 bases, with 8 bases of the junction left unmatched. Per the germline V gene, CDR1 is SNHLY and CDR2 is FYNNEI. CDR3 DNA sequence: TGTGCCGGAAGCGGGGGGAGTGCCAATGAGCAGTTCTTC. It specifies CAGSGGSANEQFF.

Written as DNA, the CDR3 is TGTGCCAGCAGTTTAAGGGACGGGAGTAATTCACCCCTCCACTTT. This codes for CASSLRDGSNSPLHF. This chain links TRBV27 with TRBJ1-6; D is possibly TRBD1 (5 bases). The CDR3 has 15 residues. V was shortened by 2 bases and J by 6 bases, with 11 bases between the two germline ends. Germline CDR1 reads MNHEY; CDR2 reads SMNVEV (reference sequence).

The chain has TRBV7-9 and TRBJ1-1; 8 bases agree with TRBD1. The CDR3 runs to 15 residues. The trim removed 2 bases at V and 3 bases at J, leaving 5 bases unmatched. Germline-derived CDR1 and CDR2 are SEHNR and FQNEAQ (reference sequence). CDR3 DNA sequence: TGTGCCAGCAGCTTATACAGGGGGAGTGACACTGAAGCTTTCTTT. Its translation: CASSLYRGSDTEAFF.

This clone was seen a single time. The V and J genes are TRBV5-1 and TRBJ2-3; D call uncertain. Between the trimmed V and J ends, which lost 4 bases and 0 bases, there was a span of 12 bases. The length of the CDR3 is 15 residues. Germline CDR1 reads SGHRS; CDR2 reads YFSETQ. The CDR3 spells CASSQRPESTDTQYF. CDR3 nucleotides: TGCGCCAGCAGCCAGCGACCGGAGAGCACAGATACGCAGTATTTT.

The chain is built from TRBV7-6 and TRBJ2-7; D uncertain. The CDR3 runs to 14 residues. The V end was cut by 2 bases, the J end by 0 bases, with 8 bases between. The germline gives CDR1 SGHVS, CDR2 FNYEAQ. CDR3 DNA sequence: TGTGCCAGCAGCTTAACGGAGAACTCCTACGAGCAGTACTTC. It specifies CASSLTENSYEQYF.

CDR3 sequence: CASSLAGGRAKNIQYF. In DNA, the CDR3 is TGTGCCAGCAGCTTAGCAGGGGGTAGGGCCAAAAACATTCAGTACTTC. V and J are TRBV11-2 and TRBJ2-4; 7 bases match TRBD1. CDR1 is SGHAT and CDR2 is FQNNGV in the germline V gene. The CDR3 has 16 amino acids. V gave up 1 base and J gave up 1 base; unmatched junction bases: 4.

The chain carries TRBV29-1 and TRBJ2-1; 9 positions agree with TRBD1. The length of the CDR3 is 14 residues. V was clipped by 5 bases and J by 10 bases; unmatched bases: 12. Germline-derived CDR1 and CDR2 are SQVTM and ANQGSEA. The DNA of the CDR3 is TGCAGCGTTTGTGCCGGGACAGGGATGGAGGAGCAGTTCTTC. Translation: CSVCAGTGMEEQFF.

The chain joins TRBV18 to TRBJ1-1; 9 bases align to TRBD1. CDR3 length equals 15 residues. From germline, CDR1 is KGHSH and CDR2 LQKENI. Trimming cost V 3 bases and J 1 base; bases outside gene matches: 3. The CDR3 sequence is CASSPGQGANTEAFF. Written as DNA, the CDR3 is TGTGCCAGCTCACCGGGACAGGGAGCGAACACTGAAGCTTTCTTT.

The chain couples TRBV7-9 to TRBJ1-2, with 7 bases lining up with TRBD1. Germline CDR1 reads SEHNR; CDR2 reads FQNEAQ (reference sequence). Trimming at V came to 2 bases and at J to 6 bases, leaving 9 bases not matched to a gene. The CDR3 has 15 residues. The CDR3 bases are TGTGCCAGCAGCTTATTCGAGGGGGCTGGCCATGGCTACACCTTC. Protein sequence: CASSLFEGAGHGYTF.

The chain links TRBV4-1 to TRBJ2-7; 12 bases align to TRBD2. The CDR3 covers 16 residues. Germline V gene lookup returns CDR1 MGHRA and CDR2 YSYEKL. The ends lost 0 bases at V and 4 bases at J; junction bases unmatched: 4. The CDR3 DNA reads TGCGCCAGCAGCCAAGAAACTAGCGGGGGGAGGTACGAGCAGTACTTC. Translation: CASSQETSGGRYEQYF.

This clone occurred once. The chain links TRBV15 to TRBJ2-1; TRBD2 aligns across 7 bases. V dropped 0 bases and J dropped 12; count of bases not matched to a gene: 17. CDR3 length equals 17 residues. Germline V gene sequence: CDR1 LNHNV, CDR2 YYDKDF (reference sequence). The CDR3 nucleotides are TGTGCCACCAGCAGAGACTCCGGGACTACTATCAATGGTGGGCAGTTCTTC. It translates to CATSRDSGTTINGGQFF.

There are many counts of this clone. The rearrangement links TRBV10-1 to TRBJ2-7; TRBD2 might be the D (6 bases). This CDR3 region has 14 residues. From germline, CDR1 is WNHNN and CDR2 SYGVQD (reference sequence). Trimming removed 6 bases from V and 3 bases from J, with 15 bases in between. DNA of the CDR3: TGCGCCAGCAGGCAGGACTATTCCCTCTACGAGCAGTACTTC. As protein: CASRQDYSLYEQYF.

This chain joins TRBV6-6 and TRBJ1-5; 7 bases are shared with TRBD1. The germline V gene has CDR1 MNHNY and CDR2 SVGAGI (reference sequence). The CDR3 is made up of 14 amino acids. V shed 5 bases and J 5 bases; nucleotides not matched to a gene: 6. The CDR3 loop is CASSPDRFDQPQHF. The CDR3 nucleotides read TGTGCCAGCAGTCCGGACAGGTTCGATCAGCCCCAGCATTTT.

V usage is TRBV30 and J usage is TRBJ2-3; 13 bases line up with TRBD2. Per the germline V gene, CDR1 is GTSNPN and CDR2 is SVGIG (reference sequence). The CDR3 runs to 15 residues. V lost 3 bases, J lost 8 bases, and 8 bases stayed unmatched. This CDR3 reads CAWRLTSGGAGTQYF. CDR3 sequence (DNA): TGTGCCTGGAGGTTAACTAGCGGGGGGGCGGGTACGCAGTATTTT.

The chain has TRBV10-3 and TRBJ1-2; D remains unclear. Between the trimmed V and J ends, which lost 3 bases and 0 bases, there was a span of 8 bases. Germline V gene sequence: CDR1 ENHRY, CDR2 SYGVKD. The CDR3 sequence is 14 residues long. The CDR3: CAISDEGPNYGYTF. CDR3 DNA sequence: TGTGCCATCAGTGACGAGGGTCCTAACTATGGCTACACCTTC.

This clone was seen a few times. The chain couples TRBV5-1 to TRBJ1-2; no firm D call. The CDR3 sequence is 15 residues long. CDR1 is SGHRS, CDR2 YFSETQ, per germline. V was cut by 0 bases and J by 6 bases, with 15 bases left in between. The CDR3 region is CASSLVLKAGDGYTF. The CDR3 nucleotides read TGCGCCAGCAGCTTGGTCCTTAAGGCCGGAGATGGCTACACCTTC.

The chain couples TRBV7-2 to TRBJ2-1; the D gene is possibly TRBD2 (5 bases). CDR3 size: 14 residues. CDR1 is SGHTA, CDR2 FQGNSA, per germline. Trimming took off 3 bases at V and 4 bases at J, with 10 bases between the two ends. DNA of the CDR3: TGTGCCAGCAGCTTCGAGGGCAATTACAATGAGCAGTTCTTC. Translating it yields CASSFEGNYNEQFF.

This clone was observed a single time. The chain links TRBV5-4 to TRBJ2-5; D is perhaps TRBD2 (5 bases). The CDR3 spans 14 residues. Germline CDR1 SGHNT, CDR2 YYREEE (reference sequence). The V end lost 3 bases, the J end lost 4 bases, and 13 bases lay between the germline ends. The chain's CDR3 is CASSSGRTRETQYF. CDR3 bases: TGTGCCAGCAGCTCCGGTCGGACTCGAGAGACCCAGTACTTC. Full variable domain (rest looked up from reference TRBV5-4 and TRBJ2-5): ETGVTQSPTHLIKTRGQQVTLRCSSQSGHNTVSWYQQALGQGPQFIFQYYREEENGRGNFPPRFSGLQFPNYSSELNVNALELDDSALYLCASSSGRTRETQYFGPGTRLLVL.

The gene calls are TRBV18 and TRBJ2-7; 9 bases agree with TRBD1. V shed 0 bases and J 3 bases; nucleotides not matched to a gene: 0. CDR1 is KGHSH, CDR2 LQKENI, per germline. This CDR3 spans 14 amino acids. The CDR3 bases are TGTGCCAGCTCACCACCGACAGGGGGCTACGAGCAGTACTTC. Translated: CASSPPTGGYEQYF.